Listed below are T cell receptor beta chains from one sample, sequenced in a study of blood T cell repertoires in COVID-19. The assay was immunoSEQ multiplex PCR, and TCRdb's table has in-frame clones only and misses some. The sample lists around 100,000 clones; 80% to 90% were seen once. Sequenced: peripheral blood. These receptors were taken from a man older than 75 with COVID-19, enrolled during active disease. CDR3s include the opening cysteine and the closing phenylalanine or tryptophan. The D gene is left open where the match is weak. Size is stated for part of the rows, as once, few or many counts, or as a class when the clone is expanded.

TRBJ1-2 TRBV5-8 NA TRBD1 CASSPTDRGDYTF TGTGCCAGCAGCCCAACGGACAGGGGTGATTACACCTTC
TRBJ2-7 TRBV29-1 NA TRBD2 CSVQTRGGGPHEQYF TGCAGCGTTCAGACTCGGGGGGGAGGGCCCCACGAGCAGTACTTC
TRBJ1-6 TRBV6-1 few NA CASSDTGSSPLHF TGTGCCAGCAGTGATACAGGGTCCTCACCCCTCCACTTT
TRBJ2-1 TRBV2 NA TRBD1 CASRNRGEIHNEQFF TGTGCCAGCAGGAACAGGGGAGAAATCCACAATGAGCAGTTCTTC
TRBJ2-7 TRBV7-2 NA NA CASRGPGGAGVSFYEQYF TGTGCCAGCAGGGGCCCGGGGGGCGCGGGAGTCTCCTTCTACGAGCAGTACTTC
TRBJ2-3 TRBV2 NA NA CASSALTVSTDTQYF TGTGCCAGCAGTGCGTTGACAGTAAGCACAGATACGCAGTATTTT
TRBJ2-1 TRBV5-1 NA TRBD1 CASSWTGGSYNEQFF TGCGCCAGCAGCTGGACAGGGGGATCCTACAATGAGCAGTTCTTC
TRBJ1-3 TRBV11-2 NA NA CASSLEGGSGNTIYF TGTGCCAGCAGCTTAGAAGGGGGATCCGGAAACACCATATATTTT
TRBJ2-2 TRBV5-1 NA TRBD2 CASSLTGGRAGELFF TGCGCCAGCAGCCTAACGGGGGGGCGAGCCGGGGAGCTGTTTTTT
TRBJ2-1 TRBV5-6 few NA CASSLVGAYNEQFF TGTGCCAGCAGCTTGGTGGGGGCGTACAATGAGCAGTTCTTC
TRBJ1-2 TRBV19 once NA CASSTSGTQFFYGYTF TGTGCCAGTAGTACTTCCGGGACACAATTTTTCTATGGCTACACCTTC
TRBJ2-7 TRBV27 once NA CASSGVGGEQYF TGTGCCAGCAGTGGAGTCGGAGGCGAGCAGTACTTC
TRBJ2-1 TRBV4-3 once TRBD2 CASSQDRASGGYNEQFF TGCGCCAGCAGCCAAGATCGGGCTAGCGGGGGCTACAATGAGCAGTTCTTC